This T cell receptor (beta chain) was profiled in a study of neoadjuvant anti-PD-1 for oral cavity cancer. General observations from the study: Higher pretreatment blood Treg/Th17 ratios correlated with higher pretreatment blood and lower post-treatment tumor TCRbeta clonality.

Blood libraries mostly used roughly 440 ng genomic DNA, six replicates each. Libraries were prepared by immunoSEQ multiplex PCR; TCRdb keeps only in-frame clonotypes and omits some of them. The repertoire holds about 14,000 clones, around 70% seen once, with approximately 2.3% in the top ten. Time point described: after neoadjuvant nivolumab, at surgical resection. This clone occurred a few times. The antigen remains undetermined. Other nucleotide sequences from this sample produce the same CDR3. The CDR3 length is 14 residues. The trim removed 3 bases at V and 6 bases at J, leaving 8 bases unmatched. Germline V gene lookup returns CDR1 GTSNPN and CDR2 SVGIG (reference sequence).

Sample: PBMCs, taken after nivolumab (anti-PD-1) treatment. The sequence was collected from a person aged 35 to 85 with oral cavity squamous cell carcinoma. The rearrangement links TRBV30 to TRBJ1-5, with 7 bases aligning to TRBD1. This CDR3 reads CAWRGGGGPQPQHF. The CDR3 DNA reads TGTGCCTGGAGGGGGGGAGGGGGCCCTCAGCCCCAGCATTTT.